The 18 T cell receptor beta chains listed next were all sequenced from one sample in a study of cytomegalovirus exposure and HLA in healthy donors. The study ran its PCR with 60 Vbeta and 13 Jbeta primers. The method was immunoSEQ multiplex PCR; TCRdb's version includes in-frame clones alone and lacks a portion of them. The sample lists approximately 290,000 clones; about four fifths were seen once. Sequenced material: PBMCs. The receptors were gathered from a girl aged 2 to 9 in good health and CMV-seronegative.

The chain employs TRBV5-8 and TRBJ2-7; D possibly corresponds to TRBD2 (6 bases). Trimming took 0 bases from V and 3 from J, leaving 13 bases between them. This CDR3 is 15 amino acids long. Germline V gene sequence: CDR1 SGHTS, CDR2 YDEGEE. The CDR3 region has the DNA TGTGCCAGCAGCTTGGGGGGCGGGACGGTCTACGAGCAGTACTTC. Amino acid sequence: CASSLGGGTVYEQYF.

The chain recombines TRBV28 with TRBJ2-7; D possibly corresponds to TRBD2 (6 bases). Germline CDR1 MDHEN, CDR2 SYDVKM. Trimming left V 3 bases short and J 6 bases short, with 6 bases between. The CDR3 length is 11 residues. The CDR3 nucleotides are TGTGCCAGCAGTTTGGGAGGCGAGCAGTACTTC. Encoded protein: CASSLGGEQYF.

V gene TRBV7-9 combines with J gene TRBJ1-6; D uncertain. CDR3 length: 17 amino acids. Germline CDR1 and CDR2: SEHNR and FQNEAQ (reference sequence). Trimming left V 5 bases short and J 8 bases short, with 22 bases between. The DNA for the CDR3 is TGTGCCAGCAGCCCCGGGATAGGAGGAAACTCGTATTCACCCCTCCACTTT. Translated: CASSPGIGGNSYSPLHF.

The rearrangement joins TRBV27 to TRBJ2-6, with D unresolved. The CDR3 consists of 14 residues. Germline V gene lookup returns CDR1 MNHEY and CDR2 SMNVEV (reference sequence). V dropped 4 bases and J dropped 1 base, with 5 bases sitting between them. The CDR3 sequence: CASSWASGANVLTF. CDR3 sequence (DNA): TGTGCCAGCAGTTGGGCATCTGGGGCCAACGTCCTGACTTTC. Filled out from reference TRBV27 and TRBJ2-6, the complete variable domain reads EAQVTQNPRYLITVTGKKLTVTCSQNMNHEYMSWYRQDPGLGLRQIYYSMNVEVTDKGDVPEGYKVSRKEKRNFPLILESPSPNQTSLYFCASSWASGANVLTFGAGSRLTVL.

The rearrangement joins TRBV19 to TRBJ1-6; 8 nucleotides match TRBD1. Germline lookup yields CDR1 LNHDA and CDR2 SQIVND (reference sequence). V shed 4 bases, J shed 7 bases, and the junction held 6 bases outside the gene matches. The length of the CDR3 is 15 residues. CDR3 sequence: CASSTLRGPNSPLHF. CDR3 coding DNA: TGTGCCAGTAGTACGCTCAGGGGGCCAAATTCACCCCTCCACTTT.

The genes are TRBV15 and TRBJ1-3; 7 bases align to TRBD1. CDR1 is LNHNV and CDR2 is YYDKDF in the germline V gene (reference sequence). Losses at the gene ends were 0 bases for V and 2 bases for J; bases not matched to a gene: 1. The CDR3 spans 15 residues. The CDR3 is CATSRERGPGNTIYF. The CDR3 DNA follows: TGTGCCACCAGCAGAGAAAGGGGGCCTGGAAACACCATATATTTT.

The chain recombines TRBV21-1 with TRBJ2-3; TRBD1 is taken as the D call from the table, unchecked against the DNA. TRBV21-1 is listed as a pseudogene. The CDR3 extends over 19 amino acids. The CDR3 reads CASSKKGGWGDLGTDTQYF. The CDR3 nucleotides are TGTGCCAGCAGCAAAAAAGGGGGATGGGGAGACTTGGGGACAGATACGCAGTATTTT.

This chain uses TRBV6-5 with TRBJ2-4; D is undetermined. CDR1 is MNHEY and CDR2 is SVGAGI in the germline V gene. V was pared by 10 bases and J by 0 bases, with 13 bases between. The length of the CDR3 is 14 residues. This chain's CDR3 is CATRTLVAKNIQYF. CDR3 DNA sequence: TGTGCCACTCGTACGCTAGTAGCCAAAAACATTCAGTACTTC.

This chain joins TRBV28 and TRBJ1-3; 7 bases are shared with TRBD1. The V gene end was trimmed by 6 bases and the J gene end by 4 bases; junction bases not matched to a gene: 12. The CDR3 length is 16 residues. Germline assignment: CDR1 MDHEN and CDR2 SYDVKM. The CDR3 DNA sequence: TGTGCCAGCAGCCTTAGACAGGGAAACAAAGGAAACACCATATATTTT. Translation: CASSLRQGNKGNTIYF. The full variable domain, with the rest looked up from reference TRBV28 and TRBJ1-3, is DVKVTQSSRYLVKRTGEKVFLECVQDMDHENMFWYRQDPGLGLRLIYFSYDVKMKEKGDIPEGYSVSREKKERFSLILESASTNQTSMYLCASSLRQGNKGNTIYFGEGSWLTVV.

The chain has TRBV6-4 and TRBJ1-1, with D unresolved. Germline CDR1 MRHNA, CDR2 SNTAGT. The CDR3 consists of 16 residues. The V and J ends lost 4 bases and 2 bases respectively, with 17 bases between them. Written as DNA, the CDR3 is TGTGCCAGCAGTGCTAGGGAGGAAGGGAACAACACTGAAGCTTTCTTT. Amino acid sequence: CASSAREEGNNTEAFF.

The rearrangement uses TRBV7-2 and TRBJ1-1; the D is unclear. V was cut by 5 bases and J by 5 bases, with 9 bases left in between. CDR3 length: 12 amino acids. Germline assignment: CDR1 SGHTA and CDR2 FQGNSA. The CDR3 DNA reads as TGTGCCAGCAGCACACGATGGACTGAAGCTTTCTTT. Amino acids: CASSTRWTEAFF.

V is TRBV28 and J is TRBJ2-2, with D possibly matching TRBD2 (6 bases). From germline, CDR1 is MDHEN and CDR2 SYDVKM. Trimming took off 8 bases at V and 6 bases at J, with 16 bases between the two ends. This CDR3 comprises 14 residues. The CDR3 region has the DNA TGTGCCAGCTCCCGCCCCACGGGGGCCGGGGAGCTGTTTTTT. Protein sequence: CASSRPTGAGELFF.

The chain couples TRBV4-2 to TRBJ2-7, with 7 positions matching TRBD2. CDR1 LGHNA and CDR2 YNFKEQ come from the germline V gene. The CDR3 is 17 amino acids. After removal of 0 bases from V and 4 bases from J, the junction contained 12 bases not matched to a gene. CDR3 residues: CASSQEIAGEPLYEQYF. The DNA of the CDR3 is TGTGCCAGCAGCCAAGAGATAGCGGGCGAACCCCTTTACGAGCAGTACTTC.

The CDR3, as DNA: TGTGCCAGCAGCCCCGGGGGGGGGCCGGTTCAAGAGACCCAGTACTTC. Protein sequence: CASSPGGGPVQETQYF. The genes are TRBV5-6 and TRBJ2-5; TRBD2 matches 8 bases. This CDR3 spans 16 amino acids. Trimming removed 4 bases from V and 2 bases from J; junction bases left unmatched: 10. The V gene's germline CDR1 is SGHDT and CDR2 YYEEEE. The whole variable domain, filled in from reference TRBV5-6 and TRBJ2-5, reads DAGVTQSPTHLIKTRGQQVTLRCSPKSGHDTVSWYQQALGQGPQFIFQYYEEEERQRGNFPDRFSGHQFPNYSSELNVNALLLGDSALYLCASSPGGGPVQETQYFGPGTRLLVL.

V and J are TRBV10-3 and TRBJ1-1; D unclear. This CDR3 comprises 14 residues. V shed 3 bases and J shed 1 base, with 9 bases lying between them. The germline CDR1 and CDR2 sequences are ENHRY and SYGVKD. CDR3: CAISDRNGNTEAFF. As DNA, the CDR3 is TGTGCCATCAGTGACAGGAACGGGAACACTGAAGCTTTCTTT.

The chain employs TRBV7-6 and TRBJ2-3, with 7 positions matching TRBD1. Per germline, CDR1 SGHVS and CDR2 FNYEAQ. The length of the CDR3 is 18 residues. V was pared by 1 base and J by 6 bases, with 16 bases of the junction left unmatched. The CDR3 DNA reads TGTGCCAGCAGCTTAGGACAGGGAAGCGTTCCTCTTCGGGATACGCAGTATTTT. Translation gives CASSLGQGSVPLRDTQYF.

A single count supports this clone. The chain uses TRBV6-4 and TRBJ2-3; D may be TRBD2 (6 bases). Per the germline V gene, CDR1 is MRHNA and CDR2 is SNTAGT. V was clipped by 5 bases and J by 0 bases, with 9 bases between them. This CDR3 region has 14 residues. This CDR3 is CASSPGGSTDTQYF. The CDR3 bases are TGTGCCAGCAGTCCCGGGGGAAGCACAGATACGCAGTATTTT.

The J gene is TRBJ1-2, the V gene TRBV19; D call uncertain. This CDR3 region has 13 residues. Trimming removed 4 bases from V and 2 bases from J, with 8 bases in between. Germline lookup yields CDR1 LNHDA and CDR2 SQIVND (reference sequence). The CDR3 is CASSSTQNYGYTF. DNA of the CDR3: TGTGCCAGTAGTAGTACACAGAACTATGGCTACACCTTC.